This T cell receptor (beta chain) stems from a study of T cells in Graves' hyperthyroidism and ophthalmopathy. CDR1 and CDR2 from the germline V gene are PRHDT and FYEKMQ (reference sequence). The V gene lost 5 bases and the J gene lost 6 bases, with 9 bases spanning the gap. The CDR3 covers 12 residues. Findings and limits, study-wide: Onset of ophthalmopathy came a median around 6.5 months after the model predicted it.

What was amplified from RNA transcripts were TCR beta CDR3 regions. The HTBI primer set drove a first-round RT-PCR of the TCR CDR3. A single record per CDR3 protein comes from TCRdb applying MiXCR to the multiplex PCR reads. The repertoire consists of around 250,000 distinct CDR3 sequences, with more than 12% occurring once and the leading ten covering less than 15%. This clonotype was picked up many times. Its antigen remains unknown. The sequencing sample was made of blood. The chain has TRBV13 and TRBJ2-3; no definite D call. The sequence derives from a woman in her forties with Graves' hyperthyroidism that later progressed to Graves' ophthalmopathy. This CDR3 is CASSPGMDTQYF. Written as DNA, the CDR3 is TGTGCCAGCAGCCCGGGCATGGATACGCAGTATTTT.